This T cell receptor beta chain was sequenced during a study of CD8+ T cells in alopecia areata. Pooled cells of cutaneous lymph node origin were sorted on CD4, CD8alpha, NKG2D, NKG2ACE and other markers. The sample holds a few counts of this clone. Mouse names are used for the genes. Extracted from the samples, RNA was reverse transcribed into cDNA to serve as the sequencing template. Only in-frame clones appear in the TCRdb table, and some are missing; sequencing was by immunoSEQ multiplex PCR. This sample has 200,000 to 300,000 clones, each found more than once. The sample taken for sequencing was CD4+ T cells sorted from a lymph node. This sequence was found in a C3H/HeJ mouse with alopecia areata. This strain's MHC haplotype is H2-k.

CDR3 DNA (partial): TGTGCCAGCAGTCGGGACAGGGATTAT. It codes for CASSRDRDY. The whole CDR3 region reads CASSRDRDYEQYF. The rearrangement links TRBV19 to TRBJ2-7, with 9 bases identical to TRBD1. Read sequence stops 4 residues before the CDR3 end, and the germline J gene provides the missing end. The CDR3 sequence is 13 residues long. Germline CDR1 FNHDT, CDR2 SITEND (reference sequence).